These 17 T cell receptor beta chains came from one sample sequenced in a study of T-cell memory formation after mild COVID-19. Each CDR3 protein gets one entry after TCRdb re-called the 5' RACE reads with MiXCR. The sample shows about 270,000 distinct CDR3 sequences, roughly 17% of them seen only once. Sequencing input: PBMCs or a T cell subset sorted from them (not recorded which). These receptors all stem from a man aged 18 to 29 who had mild COVID-19 (a few samples of this study predate the infection). Cell type and time point are not known.

This clonotype showed up just a few times. The genes are TRBV30 and TRBJ1-5; D gene unclear. The ends were cut back, 5 bases at V and 1 base at J, with 9 bases in the middle. This CDR3 region has 13 residues. Germline CDR1 reads GTSNPN; CDR2 reads SVGIG (reference sequence). In nucleotides, the CDR3 is TGTGCCTGGGGGAGGGAGAGCAATCAGCCCCAGCATTTT. Its protein product is CAWGRESNQPQHF.

The chain has TRBV5-1 and TRBJ2-4, with unresolved D. The germline gives CDR1 SGHRS, CDR2 YFSETQ. The germline V and J ends were trimmed by 2 bases and 0 bases, with 6 bases remaining between them. This CDR3 spans 14 amino acids. The CDR3 nucleotides read TGCGCCAGCAGCTTTGAACTAGCCAAAAACATTCAGTACTTC. Its translation: CASSFELAKNIQYF.

The V gene is TRBV9, the J gene TRBJ1-6; weak D call: TRBD1 (6 bases). V shed 3 bases and J shed 4 bases, with 11 bases lying between them. The CDR3 has 15 amino acids. Per the germline V gene, CDR1 is SGDLS and CDR2 is YYNGEE. The CDR3 nucleotides are TGTGCCAGCAGCGCAGGGGCTCAATATAATTCACCCCTCCACTTT. It specifies CASSAGAQYNSPLHF.

The gene calls are TRBV4-3 and TRBJ2-1; tentatively, D is TRBD1 or TRBD2 (5 bases each). Trimming cost V 0 bases and J 8 bases, with 29 bases left between them. The CDR3 extends over 20 amino acids. CDR1 and CDR2 from the germline V gene are LGHNA and YSLEER. CDR3: CASSQDLGQGSWVSGDEQFF. CDR3 DNA: TGCGCCAGCAGCCAAGATCTAGGGCAGGGTTCCTGGGTCTCCGGGGATGAGCAGTTCTTC.

The chain is built from TRBV28 and TRBJ1-5; 7 bases agree with TRBD1. CDR3 length: 15 residues. After removal of 6 bases from V and 6 bases from J, the junction contained 11 bases not matched to a gene. Germline loops: CDR1 MDHEN, CDR2 SYDVKM. The DNA of the CDR3 is TGTGCCAGCAGCCGGAATCCAGGGGGAGGTCAGCCCCAGCATTTT. This gives the protein CASSRNPGGGQPQHF.

This clonotype was counted a few times. The chain recombines TRBV7-2 with TRBJ1-4; perhaps TRBD1 as D (5 bases). The germline V gene encodes CDR1 SGHTA and CDR2 FQGNSA. V lost 1 base and J 0 bases, leaving 15 bases between the germline ends. This CDR3 has 18 amino acids. In DNA form, the CDR3 reads TGTGCCAGCAGCTTAGGTGGCCGTTTCAGGGCAACTAATGAAAAACTGTTTTTT. This sequence encodes CASSLGGRFRATNEKLFF.

This clonotype occurred many times. The chain is built from TRBV12-5 and TRBJ2-7; D ambiguous. Germline values: CDR1 LGHNT, CDR2 FRNRAP. The CDR3 contains 12 residues. Trimming pared 3 bases from V and 5 bases from J, leaving 8 bases between. Written as DNA, the CDR3 is TGTGCTAGTGGTTTTAGGTTGGACGAGCAGTACTTC. It codes for CASGFRLDEQYF.

This chain uses TRBV24-1 with TRBJ2-3; possible D gene TRBD2, 6 bases. Germline V gene data show CDR1 as KGHDR and CDR2 as SFDVKD. The V and J ends lost 2 bases and 3 bases respectively, with 11 bases between them. The CDR3 is 15 residues long. The CDR3 is CATSDSGTSTDTQYF. The CDR3 DNA reads as TGTGCCACCAGTGATTCCGGGACTTCAACAGATACGCAGTATTTT.

This sequence joins TRBV4-3 and TRBJ2-1; 12 bases map to TRBD2. The CDR3 sequence is 19 residues long. The germline V gene encodes CDR1 LGHNA and CDR2 YSLEER. The ends lost 0 bases at V and 7 bases at J; junction bases unmatched: 13. The DNA of the CDR3 is TGCGCCAGCAGCCAAGATCCTAGCGGGGGGGCTAGTAGGAGGAATGAGCAGTTCTTC. This sequence encodes CASSQDPSGGASRRNEQFF.

This clonotype was seen only a few times. The genes are TRBV2 and TRBJ2-5; TRBD2 might be the D (6 bases). This CDR3 spans 13 amino acids. The V gene's germline CDR1 is SNHLY and CDR2 FYNNEI. The ends were cut back, 2 bases at V and 4 bases at J, with 8 bases in the middle. The CDR3 sequence is CASSELEGETQYF. The CDR3 coding sequence is TGTGCCAGCAGTGAATTGGAGGGAGAGACCCAGTACTTC.

The chain is built from TRBV6-1 and TRBJ2-1; 15 positions match TRBD2. In germline, CDR1 is MNHNS, CDR2 SASEGT. V lost 7 bases to trimming and J lost 8 bases; unmatched junction nucleotides: 15. The CDR3 is 18 residues long. CDR3 bases: TGTGCCAGCATCCGAAGCTACGGACTAGCGGGGGGGCATGATGAGCAGTTCTTC. Amino acids: CASIRSYGLAGGHDEQFF.

This clonotype turned up a few times. The rearrangement joins TRBV6-2 or TRBV6-3 to TRBJ2-5; 7 nucleotides line up with TRBD1. Trimming cost V 7 bases and J 5 bases; bases outside gene matches: 4. Germline-derived CDR1 and CDR2 are MNHEY and SVGEGT. CDR3 length equals 12 residues. CDR3 sequence: CASNRGQETQYF. The CDR3 nucleotides read TGTGCCAGCAACAGGGGACAGGAGACCCAGTACTTC.

This clonotype was counted a few times. The chain joins TRBV28 to TRBJ2-7; 7 bases are shared with TRBD2. CDR3 size: 12 residues. The germline V gene has CDR1 MDHEN and CDR2 SYDVKM. The CDR3 DNA reads TGTGCCAGCGGTCGGGAGGCCCTGCTCCGCGACGTC. As protein: CASGREALLRDV.

The chain carries TRBV5-1 and TRBJ2-3, with 9 bases aligning to TRBD1. This CDR3 is built from 15 residues. V shed 0 bases and J 7 bases; nucleotides not matched to a gene: 6. Germline V gene lookup returns CDR1 SGHRS and CDR2 YFSETQ. The CDR3 sequence: CASSLVGQGMNTQYF. CDR3 DNA sequence: TGCGCCAGCAGCTTGGTAGGACAGGGGATGAATACGCAGTATTTT.

V usage is TRBV5-1 and J usage is TRBJ1-2; D remains unclear. CDR1 is SGHRS, CDR2 YFSETQ, per germline. V was cut by 4 bases and J by 3 bases, with 4 bases left in between. This CDR3 spans 11 amino acids. In nucleotides, the CDR3 is TGCGCCAGCAGCGGCTACTATGGCTACACCTTC. Its protein product is CASSGYYGYTF.

The chain joins TRBV20-1 to TRBJ1-5; possibly TRBD1 for D (6 bases). Germline lookup yields CDR1 DFQATT and CDR2 SNEGSKA (reference sequence). The ends were cut back, 4 bases at V and 11 bases at J, with 21 bases in the middle. This CDR3 has 14 residues. CDR3: CSATRGLVIRTQHF. The CDR3 DNA reads TGCAGTGCTACCAGGGGTCTCGTAATCAGGACCCAGCATTTT.

V and J are TRBV12-3 or TRBV12-4 and TRBJ1-2; TRBD1 agrees at 9 bases. The CDR3 spans 14 residues. V dropped 6 bases and J dropped 7; count of bases not matched to a gene: 9. CDR3 region: CASRGTGLEGGYTF. In DNA form, the CDR3 reads TGTGCCAGCAGAGGGACAGGGCTAGAAGGTGGCTACACCTTC.